This T cell receptor (beta chain) was sequenced during a study of T cell responses to AZD1222 COVID-19 vaccine. The count of this clone is one. Germline CDR1 reads KGHSH; CDR2 reads LQKENI. V was pared by 3 bases and J by 0 bases, with 5 bases between. The CDR3 loop spans 14 amino acids. Data came from immunoSEQ multiplex PCR; TCRdb stores just in-frame clones and leaves some out. The table lists some 80,000 clones, 88% of them singletons, with about a tenth in the top ten. V is TRBV18 and J is TRBJ1-4; D unresolved. Sequencing was performed on peripheral blood, taken 28 days after the second dose of the MenACWY control vaccine. The TCR comes from an adult who received the MenACWY meningococcal vaccine as a control. The CDR3 spells CASSPTPTNEKLFF. The CDR3 bases are TGTGCCAGCTCACCCACCCCAACTAATGAAAAACTGTTTTTT.